These 11 T cell receptor beta chains came from one sample sequenced in a study of T cell repertoires in cytomegalovirus infection. TCRdb fed the reads into MiXCR, producing one record per CDR3 protein. The data show 200,000 to 250,000 distinct CDR3 sequences, around 6.4% seen once. Sequenced input: PBMCs. These receptors originate from a human donor in good health (CMV status not recorded). Some clones in this sample may be carry-over from other donors' samples.

This clonotype was seen ten or more times. The chain uses TRBV19 and TRBJ2-4; the match to TRBD2 covers 12 bases. CDR1 LNHDA and CDR2 SQIVND come from the germline V gene (reference sequence). The CDR3 is 14 amino acids. V lost 4 bases and J lost 9; bases outside the gene matches: 4. CDR3 in DNA: TGTGCCAGTAGTACCGAGACTAGCGGGGGCATTCAGTACTTC. Translating it yields CASSTETSGGIQYF. The variable domain in full, completed from reference TRBV19 and TRBJ2-4, reads DGGITQSPKYLFRKEGQNVTLSCEQNLNHDAMYWYRQDPGQGLRLIYYSQIVNDFQKGDIAEGYSVSREKKESFPLTVTSAQKNPTAFYLCASSTETSGGIQYFGAGTRLSVL.

Many counts were recorded for this clonotype. V and J are TRBV2 and TRBJ2-2; 9 nucleotides match TRBD1. Per the germline V gene, CDR1 is SNHLY and CDR2 is FYNNEI. Unmatched junction bases numbered 6, after V lost 4 bases and J lost 3 bases. The length of the CDR3 is 16 residues. CDR3 protein: CASSVWDRDYTGELFF. The CDR3 nucleotides read TGTGCCAGCAGTGTATGGGACAGGGATTACACCGGGGAGCTGTTTTTT.

At least ten counts were recorded for this clonotype. A junction end diverges from the germline sequence, so it may reflect a read error. V gene TRBV12-3 or TRBV12-4 combines with J gene TRBJ1-4; possible D gene TRBD1, 6 bases. The length of the CDR3 is 13 residues. The CDR3 coding sequence is TGTGCCAGCAGTGGGATTGGGGGGCGCAACCTGCTTTTT. Translation gives CASSGIGGRNLLF.

There are many counts of this clonotype. The gene calls are TRBV20-1 and TRBJ2-3, with TRBD1 matching over 9 bases. Per the germline V gene, CDR1 is DFQATT and CDR2 is SNEGSKA (reference sequence). The CDR3 spans 14 residues. Trimming at V came to 7 bases and at J to 3 bases, leaving 8 bases not matched to a gene. The DNA of the CDR3 is TGCAGTGGAGACAGGGGGGGAGAAACAGATACGCAGTATTTT. Its translation: CSGDRGGETDTQYF.

This clonotype was detected ten times or more. This chain's CDR3 is CASSPRTSGADTQYF. CDR3 bases: TGTGCCAGCAGCCCCCGGACTAGCGGGGCAGATACGCAGTATTTT. V and J are TRBV7-2 and TRBJ2-3; 12 nucleotides match TRBD2. J gave up 4 bases and V 5 bases, and 4 bases lay outside the gene matches. Per the germline V gene, CDR1 is SGHTA and CDR2 is FQGNSA. The length of the CDR3 is 15 residues. Variable domain in full (rest from reference TRBV7-2 and TRBJ2-3): GAGVSQSPSNKVTEKGKDVELRCDPISGHTALYWYRQSLGQGLEFLIYFQGNSAPDKSGLPSDRFSAERTGGSVSTLTIQRTQQEDSAVYLCASSPRTSGADTQYFGPGTRLTVL.

This clonotype has ten or more counts. The chain couples TRBV14 to TRBJ1-3, with a weak D call TRBD1 (6 bases). This CDR3 comprises 14 residues. The V gene lost 3 bases and the J gene lost 2 bases, with 8 bases spanning the gap. The V gene's germline CDR1 is SGHDN and CDR2 FVKESK. The CDR3 bases are TGTGCCAGCAGCCAGCACAGGGCTGGAAACACCATATATTTT. It specifies CASSQHRAGNTIYF. Full variable domain (rest looked up from reference TRBV14 and TRBJ1-3): EAGVTQFPSHSVIEKGQTVTLRCDPISGHDNLYWYRRVMGKEIKFLLHFVKESKQDESGMPNNRFLAERTGGTYSTLKVQPAELEDSGVYFCASSQHRAGNTIYFGEGSWLTVV.

This clonotype was detected many times. V and J are TRBV5-5 and TRBJ2-2; D is unresolved. CDR3 length equals 13 residues. V was shortened by 2 bases and J by 4 bases, with 6 bases between the two germline ends. CDR1 and CDR2 from the germline V gene are SGHKS and YYEKEE (reference sequence). The CDR3 DNA reads TGTGCCAGCAGCTTTTATAGCACCGGGGAGCTGTTTTTT. This sequence encodes CASSFYSTGELFF.

V usage is TRBV29-1 and J usage is TRBJ2-1; D gene ambiguous. The CDR3 has 10 amino acids. The germline gives CDR1 SQVTM, CDR2 ANQGSEA. The V end lost 4 bases, the J end lost 13 bases, and 11 bases lay between the germline ends. CDR3 sequence (DNA): TGCAGCGTTGCAAGGACGGTCCAGTTCTTC. Its protein product is CSVARTVQFF.

The table lists this clonotype with many counts. This chain uses TRBV7-8 with TRBJ1-4; TRBD1 matches 10 bases. Unmatched junction bases numbered 10, after V lost 5 bases and J lost 7 bases. This CDR3 spans 16 amino acids. Germline-derived CDR1 and CDR2 are SGHVS and FQNEAQ. CDR3 region: CASSTTWTGGSEKLFF. As DNA, the CDR3 is TGTGCCAGCAGCACGACGTGGACAGGGGGGAGTGAAAAACTGTTTTTT.

Concerning this clonotype: This may stem from a read error, because a much larger clone lies one nucleotide away. CDR3 coding DNA: TGCGCCAGCAGCCCCCCCCGAAGGGCCGGGGAGCTGTTTTTT. Translating gives CASSPPRRAGELFF. The J gene is TRBJ2-2, the V gene TRBV5-1; unclear D gene. Deletions cut 4 bases from V and 6 bases from J, with 13 bases between. This CDR3 region has 14 residues. Germline V CDR1 and CDR2: SGHRS, YFSETQ.

At least ten counts were recorded for this clonotype. This chain joins TRBV20-1 and TRBJ2-7; 8 nucleotides line up with TRBD2. This CDR3 spans 14 amino acids. Germline CDR1 reads DFQATT; CDR2 reads SNEGSKA (reference sequence). V trimming: 5 bases; J trimming: 5 bases; junction bases outside the gene matches: 11. The CDR3 DNA reads TGCAGTGCTGGAAGCCGGAGCGGGGGTAACGAGCAGTACTTC. It translates to CSAGSRSGGNEQYF.